This T cell receptor beta chain is drawn from a study of shared T cell receptors in the human thymus. This clone appeared once. Clones were sequenced by immunoSEQ multiplex PCR, and TCRdb holds only the in-frame ones, with some missing. The sample lists some 640,000 clones, 70% to 90% occurring once. From germline, CDR1 is MGHDK and CDR2 SYGVNS. The CDR3 runs to 16 residues. The V gene end was trimmed by 2 bases and the J gene end by 0 bases; junction bases not matched to a gene: 5. Separately, the same data were catalogued under a study of human thymus T cells. This second study says: Biased V and J segment usage appeared in thymus and peripheral blood. Overlap was high between thymic repertoires from unrelated individuals, as reported in related research.

This chain links TRBV25-1 with TRBJ2-3; 7 bases agree with TRBD1. The sequence was collected from a boy younger than two with a congenital heart defect. Sample: thymocytes. CDR3 bases: TGTGCCAGCAGTGAAGAGGGGGCAGGCAGCACAGATACGCAGTATTTT. Its protein is CASSEEGAGSTDTQYF.